Listed below are T cell receptor beta chains from one sample, sequenced in a study of T cell repertoires in cytomegalovirus infection. TCRdb called the reads again in MiXCR, with one record for every CDR3 protein. The sample has fewer than 200,000 distinct CDR3 sequences; approximately 19% are singletons. The sequencing input was PBMCs. All receptors come from a human donor in good health (CMV status not recorded). Some clones in this sample may be carry-over from other donors' samples. Both conserved end residues are part of each CDR3. D genes are given only for firm matches. For some rows the clone size is stated as once, few or many, or as a class when expanded; others skip it.

TRBV7-6	-	TRBJ2-5	few	TGTGCCAGCAGCCAGACGACGGTACCAAAGGTGACCCAGTACTTC	CASSQTTVPKVTQYF
TRBV5-1	TRBD1	TRBJ1-1	many	TGCGCCAGCAGCTTGGCAGCAGGGGGAGATCGAGAAGCTTTCTTT	CASSLAAGGDREAFF
TRBV7-2	-	TRBJ2-2	-	TGTGCCAGCAGCTTGGTCGGGGGAGGGGGCGGCGGGGAGCTGTTTTTT	CASSLVGGGGGGELFF
TRBV5-1	-	TRBJ1-5	-	TGCGCCAGCAGCTCGGGGGCAGATCAGCCCCAGCATTTT	CASSSGADQPQHF
TRBV6-1	-	TRBJ1-2	-	TGTGCCAGCACACAAGGACAGCGCGGCGGCTACACCTTC	CASTQGQRGGYTF
TRBV10-1	TRBD2	TRBJ2-1	-	TGCGCCAGCAGTGAAAGACTAGCGGGGGAGCAGTTCTTC	CASSERLAGEQFF
TRBV29-1	-	TRBJ2-5	-	TGCAGCGTTGAAGATTGGGGGTTACAGAACTTC	CSVEDWGLQNF
TRBV19	TRBD2	TRBJ2-7	many	TGTGCCAGTGGACTAGACCACGAGCAGTACTTC	CASGLDHEQYF
TRBV28	-	TRBJ1-5	-	TGTGCCAGCAGTTTATTCTCCCCTCGTAGTCAGCCCCAGCATTTT	CASSLFSPRSQPQHF
TRBV4-1	TRBD2	TRBJ2-5	few	TGCGCCAGCAGCCAAGTGGGTCGGACTAGCGACGAAGAGACCCAGTACTTC	CASSQVGRTSDEETQYF
TRBV7-2	-	TRBJ2-1	many	TGTGCCAGCAGCTTAGGGTTTCGAGGGTCCCACAATGAGCAGTTCTTC	CASSLGFRGSHNEQFF
TRBV28	-	TRBJ1-5	few	TGTGCCAGCGGGGTTAGCAATCAGCCCCAGCATTTT	CASGVSNQPQHF
TRBV20-1	-	TRBJ2-1	-	TGCAGTGCCTTCGGACCCTCCCCGGATGAGCAGTTCTTC	CSAFGPSPDEQFF
TRBV20-1	TRBD2	TRBJ2-1	few	TGCAGTGCTAGCCCTCTAGCGGACTCCTACAATGAGCAGTTCTTC	CSASPLADSYNEQFF
TRBV20-1	-	TRBJ1-5	-	TGCAGTGCTGGAGGACAGTTCAATCAGCCCCAGCATTTT	CSAGGQFNQPQHF
TRBV12-3/TRBV12-4	-	TRBJ2-2	many	TGTGCCAGCAGTTTATACGGAGAAGAGGGGGAGCTGTTTTTT	CASSLYGEEGELFF
TRBV7-2	-	TRBJ2-2	few	TGTGCCAGCAGCAAACGGACCGGGGGCGGGGAGCTGTTTTTT	CASSKRTGGGELFF
TRBV10-3	-	TRBJ1-6	-	TGTGCCACCGAGGGGGGCGGATCACCCCTCCACTTT	CATEGGGSPLHF
TRBV5-4	-	TRBJ2-1	-	TGTGCCAGCAGCCCCTGGACCAGACTGGGAAGCTCCTACAATGAGCAGTTCTTC	CASSPWTRLGSSYNEQFF
TRBV5-6	-	TRBJ2-3	-	TGTGCCAGCAACGACAGGACTAGCACAGATACGCAGTATTTT	CASNDRTSTDTQYF
TRBV20-1	TRBD1	TRBJ1-1	-	TGCAGTGCTACCTTATCCGGGACAGGGGTCACTGAAGCTTTCTTT	CSATLSGTGVTEAFF
TRBV20-1	TRBD1	TRBJ2-1	-	TGCAGTGCTAGAGATTCCGGGACAGGGTTCTACAATGAGCAGTTCTTC	CSARDSGTGFYNEQFF
TRBV20-1	-	TRBJ1-2	few	TGCAGTGCTAGAGAGGGTGTAGGGGCCTATGGCTACACCTTC	CSAREGVGAYGYTF
TRBV12-3/TRBV12-4	-	TRBJ1-5	few	TGTGCCAGCAGTTTAGTTGGGATCCATCAGCCCCAGCATTTT	CASSLVGIHQPQHF
TRBV28	-	TRBJ1-5	-	TGTGCCAGCAGAAGGGGCCAATATAGCAATCAGCCCCAGCATTTT	CASRRGQYSNQPQHF
TRBV19	TRBD1	TRBJ1-1	-	TGTGCCAGTAGTCCCCGACAGGGGAACACTGAAGCTTTCTTT	CASSPRQGNTEAFF
TRBV12-3/TRBV12-4	TRBD2	TRBJ2-3	many	TGTGCCAGCAGTTTTGGAACTTGGTTTGGCGGGAGTTCTTCAGATACGCAGTATTTT	CASSFGTWFGGSSSDTQYF
TRBV6-2/TRBV6-3	-	TRBJ2-2	-	TGTGCCGCTGCGACGGGAGTGAGCGGGGAGCTGTTTTTT	CAAATGVSGELFF
TRBV28	-	TRBJ2-5	few	TGTGCCAGCAGGGCTAACGGGATCGGGAAAGAGACCCAGTACTTC	CASRANGIGKETQYF
TRBV19	-	TRBJ1-5	-	TGTGCCAGCGTAGCCTCCCAAACGGCAATTTATAGCAATCAGCCCCAGCATTTT	CASVASQTAIYSNQPQHF
TRBV7-6	-	TRBJ1-2	-	TGTGCCAGTTCGGGGTCTGGGTTCTATGGCTACACCTTC	CASSGSGFYGYTF
TRBV7-6	TRBD2	TRBJ2-7	many	TGTGCCAGCAGCCACCATGAAAGGGAGGGGGAGCAGTACTTC	CASSHHEREGEQYF
TRBV7-9	-	TRBJ1-5	many	TGTGCCAGCAGCTCCGATTGGGGAAATCAGCCCCAGCATTTT	CASSSDWGNQPQHF
TRBV20-1	-	TRBJ1-5	-	TGCAGTGCTAGAGATAGAGGAAATCAGCCCCAGCATTTT	CSARDRGNQPQHF
TRBV28	TRBD1	TRBJ1-1	few	TGTGCCAGCAGGGGAAGACAGGGAATGAACACTGAAGCTTTCTTT	CASRGRQGMNTEAFF
TRBV19	-	TRBJ1-5	-	TGTGCCAGTAGTCCGGAGGGGCGGAGCAATCAGCCCCAGCATTTT	CASSPEGRSNQPQHF
TRBV5-5	TRBD2	TRBJ2-3	-	TGTGCCAGCAGCTTTCTTAGCGGGAGTGTAGGCACAGATACGCAGTATTTT	CASSFLSGSVGTDTQYF
TRBV11-2	-	TRBJ1-1	few	TGTGCCAGCAGCTTAGGGTTATTGATGGGGGCTGAAGCTTTCTTT	CASSLGLLMGAEAFF
TRBV6-2/TRBV6-3	TRBD1	TRBJ2-4	few	TGTGCCAGCAGGGACAGGGGGTATGGCAAAAACATTCAGTACTTC	CASRDRGYGKNIQYF
TRBV7-2	TRBD1	TRBJ1-4	many	TGTGCCAGCAGCTCTTTACAGGGGGTAGGCGAAAAACTGTTTTTT	CASSSLQGVGEKLFF
TRBV10-3	-	TRBJ2-5	few	TGTGCCATCAGGGACAAAGAGACCCAGTACTTC	CAIRDKETQYF
TRBV7-6	-	TRBJ2-5	many	TGTGCCAGCAGCTTAGAATTGACGGCTCAAGAGACCCAGTACTTC	CASSLELTAQETQYF
TRBV6-1	-	TRBJ2-2	-	TGTGCCAGCAGCCCACTTCGGTCGAACACCGGGGAGCTGTTTTTT	CASSPLRSNTGELFF
TRBV28	TRBD1	TRBJ2-5	-	TGTGCCAGCAGAGAGGGGGCTGGGGAGACCCAGTACTTC	CASREGAGETQYF
TRBV10-3	-	TRBJ1-5	many	TGTGCCATCAGTGAGTCCGCGAGGGCTCACGACGCATATCAGCCCCAGCATTTT	CAISESARAHDAYQPQHF